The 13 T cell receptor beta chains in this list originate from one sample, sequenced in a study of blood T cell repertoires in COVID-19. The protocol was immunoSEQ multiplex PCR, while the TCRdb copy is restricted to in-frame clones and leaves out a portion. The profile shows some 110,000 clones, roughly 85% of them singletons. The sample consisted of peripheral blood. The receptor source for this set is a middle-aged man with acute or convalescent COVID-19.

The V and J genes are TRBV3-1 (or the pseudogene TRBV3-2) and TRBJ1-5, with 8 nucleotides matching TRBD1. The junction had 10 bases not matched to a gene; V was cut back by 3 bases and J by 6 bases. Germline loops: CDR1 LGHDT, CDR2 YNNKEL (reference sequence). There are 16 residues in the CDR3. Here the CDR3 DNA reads TGTGCCAGCAGCCATTGTGGACAGGGCTCTTTTCAGCCCCAGCATTTT. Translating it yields CASSHCGQGSFQPQHF.

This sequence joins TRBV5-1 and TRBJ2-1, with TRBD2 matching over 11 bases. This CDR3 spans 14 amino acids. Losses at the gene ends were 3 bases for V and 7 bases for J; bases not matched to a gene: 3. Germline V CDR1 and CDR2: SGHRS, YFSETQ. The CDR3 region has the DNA TGCGCCAGCAGCTCCTCTAGCGGGAGGAATGAGCAGTTCTTC. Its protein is CASSSSSGRNEQFF. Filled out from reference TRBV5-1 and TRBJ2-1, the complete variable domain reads KAGVTQTPRYLIKTRGQQVTLSCSPISGHRSVSWYQQTPGQGLQFLFEYFSETQRNKGNFPGRFSGRQFSNSRSEMNVSTLELGDSALYLCASSSSSGRNEQFFGPGTRLTVL.

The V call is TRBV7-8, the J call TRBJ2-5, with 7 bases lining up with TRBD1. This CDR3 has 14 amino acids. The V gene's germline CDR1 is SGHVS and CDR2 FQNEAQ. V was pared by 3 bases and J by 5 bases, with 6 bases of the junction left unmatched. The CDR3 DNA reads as TGTGCCAGCAGCTTGACAGGGTTTGTGGAGACCCAGTACTTC. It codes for CASSLTGFVETQYF. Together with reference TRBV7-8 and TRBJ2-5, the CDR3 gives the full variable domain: GAGVSQSPRYKVAKRGQDVALRCDPISGHVSLFWYQQALGQGPEFLTYFQNEAQLDKSGLPSDRFFAERPEGSVSTLKIQRTQQEDSAVYLCASSLTGFVETQYFGPGTRLLVL.

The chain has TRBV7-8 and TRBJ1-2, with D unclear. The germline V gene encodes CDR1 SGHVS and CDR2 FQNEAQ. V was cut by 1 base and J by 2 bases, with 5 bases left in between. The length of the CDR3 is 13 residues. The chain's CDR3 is CASSLGGNYGYTF. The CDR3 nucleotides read TGTGCCAGCAGCTTAGGAGGAAACTATGGCTACACCTTC.

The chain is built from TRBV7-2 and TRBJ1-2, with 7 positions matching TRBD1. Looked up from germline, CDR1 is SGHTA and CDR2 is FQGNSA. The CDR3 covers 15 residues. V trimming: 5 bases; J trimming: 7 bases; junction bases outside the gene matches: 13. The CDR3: CASSLGRGRVTGYTF. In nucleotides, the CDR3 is TGTGCCAGCAGCCTAGGGAGGGGGCGGGTTACTGGCTACACCTTC.

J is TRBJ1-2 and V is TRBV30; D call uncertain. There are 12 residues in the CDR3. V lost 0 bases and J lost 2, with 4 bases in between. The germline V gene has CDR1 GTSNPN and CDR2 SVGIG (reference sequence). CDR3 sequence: CAWSVRNYGYTF. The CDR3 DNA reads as TGTGCCTGGAGTGTACGGAACTATGGCTACACCTTC.

CDR3 bases: TGTGCCAGCAGCCAAGACCTACCCAAAGCGGGGATATCCTACAATGAGCAGTTCTTC. Translating gives CASSQDLPKAGISYNEQFF. The genes are TRBV3-1 (or the pseudogene TRBV3-2) and TRBJ2-1; 7 nucleotides line up with TRBD2. This CDR3 has 19 amino acids. J was trimmed by 1 base and V by 0 bases; bases with no gene match: 12. Germline V gene data show CDR1 as LGHDT and CDR2 as YNNKEL (reference sequence).

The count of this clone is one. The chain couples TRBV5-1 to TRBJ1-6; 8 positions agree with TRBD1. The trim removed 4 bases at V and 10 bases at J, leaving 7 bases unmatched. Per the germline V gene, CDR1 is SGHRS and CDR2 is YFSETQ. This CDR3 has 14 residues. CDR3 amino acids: CASSPGQGGSPLHF. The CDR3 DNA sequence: TGCGCCAGCAGCCCCGGACAGGGAGGCTCACCCCTCCACTTT.

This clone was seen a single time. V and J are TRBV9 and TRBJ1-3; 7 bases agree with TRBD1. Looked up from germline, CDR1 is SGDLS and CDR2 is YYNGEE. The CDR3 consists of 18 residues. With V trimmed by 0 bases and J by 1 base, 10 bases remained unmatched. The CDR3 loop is CASSVGTGSIISGNTIYF. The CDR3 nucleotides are TGTGCCAGCAGCGTAGGGACAGGTTCTATCATTTCTGGAAACACCATATATTTT.

The CDR3 DNA follows: TGTGCCTCTATCAGGGGGCATGAGCAGTTCTTC. Its protein is CASIRGHEQFF. The V gene is TRBV30, the J gene TRBJ2-1, with 8 positions matching TRBD1. CDR1 and CDR2 from the germline V gene are GTSNPN and SVGIG (reference sequence). The CDR3 extends over 11 amino acids. Losses at the gene ends were 7 bases for V and 8 bases for J; bases not matched to a gene: 4.

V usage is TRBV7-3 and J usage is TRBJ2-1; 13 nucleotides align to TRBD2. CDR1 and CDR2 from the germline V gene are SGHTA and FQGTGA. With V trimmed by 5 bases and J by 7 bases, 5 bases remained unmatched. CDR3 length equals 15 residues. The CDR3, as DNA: TGTGCCAGCAGCCTACTAGCGGGGGGGCCAAATGAGCAGTTCTTC. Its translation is CASSLLAGGPNEQFF.

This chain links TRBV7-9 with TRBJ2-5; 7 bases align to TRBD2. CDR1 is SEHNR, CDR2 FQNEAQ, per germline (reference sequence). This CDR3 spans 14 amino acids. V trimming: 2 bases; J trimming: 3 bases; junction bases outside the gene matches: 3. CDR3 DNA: TGTGCCAGCAGCTTACTAGCGGCCAAAGAGACCCAGTACTTC. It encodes CASSLLAAKETQYF. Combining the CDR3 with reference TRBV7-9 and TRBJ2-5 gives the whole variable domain DTGVSQNPRHKITKRGQNVTFRCDPISEHNRLYWYRQTLGQGPEFLTYFQNEAQLEKSRLLSDRFSAERPKGSFSTLEIQRTEQGDSAMYLCASSLLAAKETQYFGPGTRLLVL.

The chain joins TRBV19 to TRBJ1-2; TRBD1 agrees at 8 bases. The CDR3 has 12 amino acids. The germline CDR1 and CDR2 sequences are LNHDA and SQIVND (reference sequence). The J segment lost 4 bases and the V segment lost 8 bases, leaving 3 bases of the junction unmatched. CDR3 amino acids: CASGDRFYGYTF. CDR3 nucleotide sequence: TGTGCCAGTGGGGACAGGTTCTATGGCTACACCTTC.